A selection of T cell receptor beta chains follows, all from one sample in a study of vaccination effects on CD4 cells after COVID-19. TCRdb's table, derived via immunoSEQ multiplex PCR, lists solely in-frame clones and lacks some. The repertoire holds 30,000 to 35,000 clones, about three quarters seen once, with more than 6.5% in the top ten. These receptors have no known antigen. Sequences were derived from CD4+ T cells from PBMCs cultured without peptide, sampled after COVID-19 vaccination. Receptors originate from a human donor who had a prior SARS-CoV-2 infection. Each CDR3 is given with its conserved first and last residue. A D gene is named only where the DNA matches it firmly. Size is stated for part of the rows, as once, few or many counts, or as a class when the clone is expanded.

v_call	cdr3_length	d_call	j_call	clone_size	cdr3_nt	cdr3_aa
TRBV27	15	-	TRBJ1-2	once	TGTGCCAGCAGTCTACATCATCAGGGCGGGGATGGCTACACCTTC	CASSLHHQGGDGYTF
TRBV6-6	14	TRBD2	TRBJ2-7	-	TGTGCCAGCAGTCGAGCGGGACTTTCCTACGAGCAGTACTTC	CASSRAGLSYEQYF
TRBV5-4	15	TRBD2	TRBJ2-7	few	TGTGCCAGCAGCTTGCCGGCGGGAGGGTCCTACGAGCAGTACTTC	CASSLPAGGSYEQYF
TRBV5-1	16	TRBD1	TRBJ2-2	-	TGCGCCAGCAGCTTCTGGGACAGGGTTGGGACCGGGGAGCTGTTTTTT	CASSFWDRVGTGELFF
TRBV7-9	13	-	TRBJ1-2	-	TGTGCCAGCAGCCTTATGACAGATGCAGGCTACACCTTC	CASSLMTDAGYTF
TRBV5-6	13	-	TRBJ1-1	-	TGTGCCAGCAGCCGGAGTGGGGGAGGGGAAGCTTTCTTT	CASSRSGGGEAFF
TRBV7-9	14	-	TRBJ1-6	few	TGTGCCAGCACCAAATGGGACCCCCCTTCACCCCTCCACTTT	CASTKWDPPSPLHF
TRBV7-9	13	-	TRBJ2-1	-	TGTGCCAGCTCCGGTGGGCCATACAATGAGCAGTTCTTC	CASSGGPYNEQFF
TRBV5-1	13	-	TRBJ2-5	-	TGCGCCAGCAGCCCCGTAGGGGCAGAGACCCAGTACTTC	CASSPVGAETQYF
TRBV5-1	13	-	TRBJ1-3	-	TGCGCCAGCAGCTTTACGACCGGAAACACCATATATTTT	CASSFTTGNTIYF
TRBV9	14	-	TRBJ1-3	-	TGTGCCAGCAGCGTAGAGGGGGCTGGAAACACCATATATTTT	CASSVEGAGNTIYF
TRBV4-2	19	TRBD1	TRBJ2-7	-	TGTGCCAGCAGCCAAGATCTGGGCTGGCCCTGGACAGGGGGGGACGAGCAGTACTTC	CASSQDLGWPWTGGDEQYF
TRBV5-1	16	-	TRBJ2-1	-	TGCGCCAGCAGCTTGGCCTGGGGCGGGGACTACAATGAGCAGTTCTTC	CASSLAWGGDYNEQFF
TRBV7-2	15	-	TRBJ2-3	-	TGTGCCAGCAGCTTAGCCCCGGGTAACACAGATACGCAGTATTTT	CASSLAPGNTDTQYF
TRBV19	15	TRBD1	TRBJ2-1	-	TGTGCCAGTAGTTTTCCCGGGACAGGATTTAATGAGCAGTTCTTC	CASSFPGTGFNEQFF
TRBV3-1/TRBV3-2	15	TRBD1	TRBJ2-5	-	TGTGCCAGCAGCCGCTGGGACAGCCGCCAAGAGACCCAGTACTTC	CASSRWDSRQETQYF
TRBV6-5	15	-	TRBJ2-4	-	TGTGCCAGCAGTCAGTTAGGGGCAGAACCTCGGATTCAGTACTTC	CASSQLGAEPRIQYF
TRBV24-1	11	-	TRBJ2-1	-	TGTGCCACCAGTAGTAGGGGCGGGCAGTTCTTC	CATSSRGGQFF
TRBV15	15	-	TRBJ2-7	once	TGTGCCACCAGCAGAACCGGGACGGACTCCTACGAGCAGTACTTC	CATSRTGTDSYEQYF
TRBV25-1	17	TRBD1	TRBJ2-3	-	TGTGCCAGCAGTAGACTGGACAGGCGGGTTGAGGCAGATACGCAGTATTTT	CASSRLDRRVEADTQYF
TRBV24-1	12	-	TRBJ1-2	-	TGTGCCACCAGTGATCTGAAAGATGGCTACACCTTC	CATSDLKDGYTF
TRBV11-3	15	TRBD1	TRBJ1-4	-	TGTGCCAGCAGCTCGGGGACAGGGGGCGATGAAAAACTGTTTTTT	CASSSGTGGDEKLFF
TRBV30	14	-	TRBJ1-3	-	TGTGCCTGGAGTTTTGGGGTCTCTGGAAACACCATATATTTT	CAWSFGVSGNTIYF
TRBV15	17	-	TRBJ2-7	-	TGTGCCACCAGCAGAGATGGGTTTTCGCTGCAGGGGAACGCGCAGTACTTC	CATSRDGFSLQGNAQYF
TRBV2	14	TRBD2	TRBJ2-7	-	TGTGCCAGCAGAAAACTAGCGGGAACCTACGAGCAGTACTTC	CASRKLAGTYEQYF
TRBV5-4	16	TRBD2	TRBJ2-1	-	TGTGCCAGCAGCTTGGCCCTAGCGGGAGTTAGGAATGAGCAGTTCTTC	CASSLALAGVRNEQFF
TRBV3-1/TRBV3-2	15	-	TRBJ2-5	-	TGTGCCAGCAGCTTTACCGGGACGAGGAAAGAGACCCAGTACTTC	CASSFTGTRKETQYF
TRBV19	15	-	TRBJ1-5	few	TGTGCCAGTAGTATAGTTACCCGGAGCCAGCAGCCCCAGCATTTT	CASSIVTRSQQPQHF
TRBV18	13	-	TRBJ2-3	-	TGTGCCAGCTCACCACTAGCCACAGATACGCAGTATTTT	CASSPLATDTQYF
TRBV6-1	14	-	TRBJ1-4	-	TGTGCCAGCAGTGAGAGGGTATCTAATGAAAAACTGTTTTTT	CASSERVSNEKLFF
TRBV2	13	-	TRBJ1-5	-	TGTGCCAGCAGACAACATAGCAATCAGCCCCAGCATTTT	CASRQHSNQPQHF
TRBV7-2	14	-	TRBJ2-7	few	TGTGCCAGCAGCCCGGGGGACTTTGCCTACGAGCAGTACTTC	CASSPGDFAYEQYF
TRBV6-6	14	TRBD1	TRBJ2-5	-	TGTGCCAGCACCGACAGGGGGCCCTGGGGGACCCAGTACTTC	CASTDRGPWGTQYF
TRBV11-3	16	TRBD1	TRBJ2-5	-	TGTGCCAGCAGCTTAGGCCAACAGGGGGAAGGAGAGACCCAGTACTTC	CASSLGQQGEGETQYF
TRBV5-1	18	TRBD2	TRBJ2-1	once	TGCGCCAGCAGCTCCCTAGCGGGGCGTCTTAGTCCCTACAATGAGCAGTTCTTC	CASSSLAGRLSPYNEQFF
TRBV7-8	13	-	TRBJ2-5	-	TGTGCCAGCAGTAGGTCGAAGCAAGAGACCCAGTACTTC	CASSRSKQETQYF
TRBV5-5	14	-	TRBJ2-5	-	TGTGCCAGCAGCTTGTTGGCAGACCAAGAGACCCAGTACTTC	CASSLLADQETQYF
TRBV2	14	TRBD1	TRBJ1-5	-	TGTGCCAGCAGTGACGGGACAGGGAGTCAGCCCCAGCATTTT	CASSDGTGSQPQHF
TRBV6-5	15	-	TRBJ2-7	-	TGTGCCAGCAGTTACCGGGCCATCGGGAACTACGAGCAGTACTTC	CASSYRAIGNYEQYF
TRBV5-6	13	-	TRBJ1-5	-	TGTGCCAGCAGCTTTGGTCGTAATCAGCCCCAGCATTTT	CASSFGRNQPQHF
TRBV6-5	13	-	TRBJ1-2	-	TGTGCCAGCAGCGTCGAGACTCAAGCGGGCTACACCTTC	CASSVETQAGYTF
TRBV7-8	16	-	TRBJ1-5	few	TGTGCCAGCAGCTCCCGCTTCGGCAGGGGCAATCAGCCCCAGCATTTT	CASSSRFGRGNQPQHF
TRBV2	13	TRBD1	TRBJ1-1	-	TGTGCCAGCAGTTGGACAGGGGGCACTGAAGCTTTCTTT	CASSWTGGTEAFF
TRBV11-2	15	-	TRBJ2-7	once	TGTGCCAGCAGCTTAGATCTAATGGGGGTTTACGAGCAGTACTTC	CASSLDLMGVYEQYF
TRBV27	13	-	TRBJ1-2	-	TGTGCCAGCAGTCACGGACACGGGGGTGGCTACACCTTC	CASSHGHGGGYTF
TRBV7-2	16	-	TRBJ2-7	-	TGTGCCAGCAGCTGGGGGCGGGGGAGACTTTCCTACGAGCAGTACTTC	CASSWGRGRLSYEQYF
TRBV6-2/TRBV6-3	19	TRBD2	TRBJ2-2	few	TGTGCCAGCAGTTACTCGTCTAGCGGGAGCCGTCCAAACACCGGGGAGCTGTTTTTT	CASSYSSSGSRPNTGELFF
TRBV7-2	14	-	TRBJ2-3	-	TGTGCCAGCAGCCTAAACTCGGTACCAGATACGCAGTATTTT	CASSLNSVPDTQYF
TRBV19	15	-	TRBJ1-6	-	TGTGCCAGTAGTATCACCGGAACGAGTAATTCACCCCTCCACTTT	CASSITGTSNSPLHF
TRBV6-5	14	TRBD1	TRBJ1-2	-	TGTGCCAGCAGACAGACTCGGGACAGGGAACGCTACACCTTC	CASRQTRDRERYTF
TRBV3-1/TRBV3-2	13	-	TRBJ1-6	-	TGTGCCAGCAGCCTAAACTCGGATTCACCCCTCCACTTT	CASSLNSDSPLHF
TRBV7-9	15	TRBD1	TRBJ1-2	-	TGTGCCAGCAGCTTAGGGTCGACAGGGGAGGATGGCTACACCTTC	CASSLGSTGEDGYTF
TRBV12-3/TRBV12-4	13	-	TRBJ1-5	few	TGTGCCAGCAGTTTAGCGAGTTTTCAGCCCCAGCATTTT	CASSLASFQPQHF
TRBV15	16	-	TRBJ2-4	-	TGTGCCACCAGTATCTACGGGCGGACCTCGGATAACATTCAGTACTTC	CATSIYGRTSDNIQYF
TRBV9	14	-	TRBJ2-5	-	TGTGCCAGCAGCGTAGGTCCGATAGGGGAGACCCAGTACTTC	CASSVGPIGETQYF
TRBV4-3	15	TRBD2	TRBJ2-1	-	TGCGCCAGCAGCCAAGAGACTAGCGGGATAGCTGAGCAGTTCTTC	CASSQETSGIAEQFF
TRBV24-1	15	TRBD2	TRBJ2-6	-	TGTGCCACCAGTGTGGGGGGGGCTGGGGCCAACGTCCTGACTTTC	CATSVGGAGANVLTF
TRBV25-1	13	-	TRBJ1-6	-	TGTGCCAGCAGTGAATGGGTGGATTCACCCCTCCACTTT	CASSEWVDSPLHF
TRBV28	16	TRBD1	TRBJ2-7	few	TGTGCCAGCAGTTTTCGTAGGGACAGGGCCTTCTACGAGCAGTACTTC	CASSFRRDRAFYEQYF
TRBV18	14	-	TRBJ1-4	-	TGTGCCAGCTCACCGACAGTAGCAAATGAAAAACTGTTTTTT	CASSPTVANEKLFF